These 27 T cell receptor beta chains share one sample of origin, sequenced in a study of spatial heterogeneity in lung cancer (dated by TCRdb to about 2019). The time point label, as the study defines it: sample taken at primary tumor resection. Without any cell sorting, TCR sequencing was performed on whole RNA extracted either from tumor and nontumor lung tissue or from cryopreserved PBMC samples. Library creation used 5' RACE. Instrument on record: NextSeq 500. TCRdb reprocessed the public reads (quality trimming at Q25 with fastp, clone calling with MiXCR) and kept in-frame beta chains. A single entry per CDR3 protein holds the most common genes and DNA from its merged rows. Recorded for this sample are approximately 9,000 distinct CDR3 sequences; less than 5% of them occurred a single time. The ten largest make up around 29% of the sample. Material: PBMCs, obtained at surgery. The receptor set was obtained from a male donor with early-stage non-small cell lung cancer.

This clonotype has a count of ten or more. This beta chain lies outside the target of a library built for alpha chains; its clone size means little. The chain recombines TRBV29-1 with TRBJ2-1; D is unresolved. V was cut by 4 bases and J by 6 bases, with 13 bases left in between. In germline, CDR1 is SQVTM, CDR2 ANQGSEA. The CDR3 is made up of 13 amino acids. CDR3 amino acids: CSVGYISGNEQFF. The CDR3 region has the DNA TGCAGCGTTGGCTATATCTCTGGCAATGAGCAGTTCTTC.

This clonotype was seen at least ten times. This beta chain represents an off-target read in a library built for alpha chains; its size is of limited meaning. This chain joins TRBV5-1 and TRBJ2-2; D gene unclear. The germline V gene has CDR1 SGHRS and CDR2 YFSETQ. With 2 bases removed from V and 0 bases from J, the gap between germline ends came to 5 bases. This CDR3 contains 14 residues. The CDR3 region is CASSFQANTGELFF. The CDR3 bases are TGCGCCAGCAGCTTTCAAGCGAACACCGGGGAGCTGTTTTTT.

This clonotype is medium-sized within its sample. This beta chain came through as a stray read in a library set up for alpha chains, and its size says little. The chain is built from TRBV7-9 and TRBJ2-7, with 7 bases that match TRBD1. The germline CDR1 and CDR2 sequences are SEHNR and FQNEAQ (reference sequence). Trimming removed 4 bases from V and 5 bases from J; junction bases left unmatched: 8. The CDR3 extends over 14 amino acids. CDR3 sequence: CASSSRDRLNEQYF. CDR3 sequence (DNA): TGTGCCAGCAGCTCCCGGGACAGACTTAACGAGCAGTACTTC.

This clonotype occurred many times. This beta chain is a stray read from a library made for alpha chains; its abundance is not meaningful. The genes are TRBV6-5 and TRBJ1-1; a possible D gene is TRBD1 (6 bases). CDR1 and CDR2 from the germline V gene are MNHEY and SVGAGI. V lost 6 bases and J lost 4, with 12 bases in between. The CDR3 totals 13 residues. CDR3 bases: TGTGCCAGCAGCCCGGGCAGGGGCACTGAAGCTTTCTTT. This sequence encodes CASSPGRGTEAFF.

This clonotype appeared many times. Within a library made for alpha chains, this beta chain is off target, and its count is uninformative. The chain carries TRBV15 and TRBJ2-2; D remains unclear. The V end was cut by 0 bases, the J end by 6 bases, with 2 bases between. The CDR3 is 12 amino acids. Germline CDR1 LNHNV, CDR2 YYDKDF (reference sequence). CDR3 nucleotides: TGTGCCACCAGCAGAGATGCCGGGGAGCTGTTTTTT. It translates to CATSRDAGELFF.

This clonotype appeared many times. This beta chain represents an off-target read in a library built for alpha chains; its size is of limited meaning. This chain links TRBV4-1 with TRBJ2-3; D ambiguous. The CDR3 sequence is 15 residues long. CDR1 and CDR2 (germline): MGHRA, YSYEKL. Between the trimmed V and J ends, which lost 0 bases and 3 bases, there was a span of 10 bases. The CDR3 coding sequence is TGCGCCAGCAGCCAAGAAAGGTCTAGAACAGATACGCAGTATTTT. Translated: CASSQERSRTDTQYF.

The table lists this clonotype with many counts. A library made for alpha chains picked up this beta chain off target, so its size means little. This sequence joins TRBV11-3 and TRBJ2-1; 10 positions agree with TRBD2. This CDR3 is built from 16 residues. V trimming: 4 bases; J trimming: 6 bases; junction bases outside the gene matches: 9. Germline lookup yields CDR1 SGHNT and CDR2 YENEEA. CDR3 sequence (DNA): TGTGCCAGCAGCTCCAGCGGGGGGGCTGTAGCCAATGAGCAGTTCTTC. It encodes CASSSSGGAVANEQFF.

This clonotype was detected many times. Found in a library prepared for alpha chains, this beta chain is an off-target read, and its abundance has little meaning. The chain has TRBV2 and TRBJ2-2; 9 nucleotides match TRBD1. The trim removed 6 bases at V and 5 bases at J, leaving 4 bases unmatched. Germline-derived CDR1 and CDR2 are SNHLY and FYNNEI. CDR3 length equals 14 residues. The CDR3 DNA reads TGTGCCAGCAGCGCGGACAGGGGAACCGGGGAGCTGTTTTTT. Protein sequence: CASSADRGTGELFF.

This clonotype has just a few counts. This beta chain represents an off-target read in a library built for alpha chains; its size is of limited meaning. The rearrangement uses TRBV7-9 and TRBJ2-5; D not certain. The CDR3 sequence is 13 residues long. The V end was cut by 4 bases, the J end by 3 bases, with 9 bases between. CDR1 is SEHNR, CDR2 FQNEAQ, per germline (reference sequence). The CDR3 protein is CASSSPTEETQYF. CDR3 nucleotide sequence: TGTGCCAGCAGCTCGCCAACAGAAGAGACCCAGTACTTC.

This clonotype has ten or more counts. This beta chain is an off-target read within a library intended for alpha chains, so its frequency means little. The CDR3 here is CASSPGFGTSGGGVNTQYF. DNA of the CDR3: TGCGCCAGCAGCCCCGGCTTCGGGACTAGCGGGGGGGGTGTGAATACGCAGTATTTT. V and J are TRBV5-1 and TRBJ2-3; 16 nucleotides align to TRBD2. J gave up 7 bases and V 4 bases, and 15 bases lay outside the gene matches. The V gene's germline CDR1 is SGHRS and CDR2 YFSETQ. This CDR3 is 19 amino acids long.

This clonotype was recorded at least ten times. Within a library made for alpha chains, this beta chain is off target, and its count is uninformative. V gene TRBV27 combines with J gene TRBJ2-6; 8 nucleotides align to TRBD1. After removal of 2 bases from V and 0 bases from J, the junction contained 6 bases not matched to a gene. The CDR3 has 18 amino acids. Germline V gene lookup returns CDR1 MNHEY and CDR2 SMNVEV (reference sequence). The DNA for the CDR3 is TGTGCCAGCAGTTTAAGGACAGGGCCCATCTCTGGGGCCAACGTCCTGACTTTC. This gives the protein CASSLRTGPISGANVLTF.

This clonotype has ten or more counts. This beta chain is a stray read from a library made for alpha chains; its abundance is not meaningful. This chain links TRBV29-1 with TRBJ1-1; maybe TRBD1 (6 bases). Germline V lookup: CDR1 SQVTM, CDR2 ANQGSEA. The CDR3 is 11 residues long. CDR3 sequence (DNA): TGCAGAGTGGGATACAGGGTTGAAGCTTTCTTT. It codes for CRVGYRVEAFF.

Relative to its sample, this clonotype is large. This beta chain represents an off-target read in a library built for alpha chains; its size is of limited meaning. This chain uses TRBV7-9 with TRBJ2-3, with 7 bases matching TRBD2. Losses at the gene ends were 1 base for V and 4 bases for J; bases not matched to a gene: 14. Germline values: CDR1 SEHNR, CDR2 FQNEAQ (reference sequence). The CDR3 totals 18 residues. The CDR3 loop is CASSLGRRTRFSADTQYF. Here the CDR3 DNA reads TGTGCCAGCAGCTTAGGTCGTAGGACTAGATTCTCCGCAGATACGCAGTATTTT.

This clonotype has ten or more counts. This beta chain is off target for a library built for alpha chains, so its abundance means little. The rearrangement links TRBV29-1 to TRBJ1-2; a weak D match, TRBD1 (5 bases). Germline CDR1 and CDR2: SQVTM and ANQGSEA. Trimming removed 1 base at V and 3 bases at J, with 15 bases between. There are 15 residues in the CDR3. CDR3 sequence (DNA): TGCAGCGTTGAAGCCTGGCATCCGGGGGACTATGGCTACACCTTC. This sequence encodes CSVEAWHPGDYGYTF.

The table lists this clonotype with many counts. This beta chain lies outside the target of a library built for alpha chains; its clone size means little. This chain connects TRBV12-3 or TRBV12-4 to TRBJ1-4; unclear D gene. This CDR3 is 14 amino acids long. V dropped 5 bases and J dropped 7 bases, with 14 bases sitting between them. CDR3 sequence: CASSLSSVGEKLFF. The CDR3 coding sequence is TGTGCCAGCAGTCTTAGTTCAGTGGGTGAAAAACTGTTTTTT.

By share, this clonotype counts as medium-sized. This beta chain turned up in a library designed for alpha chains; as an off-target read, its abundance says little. In DNA, the CDR3 is TGTGCCAGCAGCTCCGAGGGACATTTAGCCCAGCATTTT. Its translation: CASSSEGHLAQHF. The V call is TRBV7-2, the J call TRBJ1-5; tentatively, D is TRBD1 (6 bases). V was trimmed by 4 bases and J by 11 bases, leaving 15 bases between them. CDR3 length equals 13 residues. CDR1 is SGHTA, CDR2 FQGNSA, per germline.

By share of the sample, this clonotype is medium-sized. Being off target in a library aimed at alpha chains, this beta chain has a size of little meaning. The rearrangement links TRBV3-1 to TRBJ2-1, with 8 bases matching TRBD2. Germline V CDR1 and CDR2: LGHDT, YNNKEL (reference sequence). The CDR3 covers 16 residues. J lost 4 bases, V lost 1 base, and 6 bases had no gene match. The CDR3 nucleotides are TGTGCCAGCAGCCAAGGGGGTAGCGGGGCGTACAATGAGCAGTTCTTC. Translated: CASSQGGSGAYNEQFF.

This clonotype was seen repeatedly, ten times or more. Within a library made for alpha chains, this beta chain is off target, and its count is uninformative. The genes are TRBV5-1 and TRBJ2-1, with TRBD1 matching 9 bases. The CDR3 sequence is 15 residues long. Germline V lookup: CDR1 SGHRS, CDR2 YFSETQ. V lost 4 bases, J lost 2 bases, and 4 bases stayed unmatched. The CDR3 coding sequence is TGCGCCAGCAGCCCCGGGACAGGGACCTACAATGAGCAGTTCTTC. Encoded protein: CASSPGTGTYNEQFF.

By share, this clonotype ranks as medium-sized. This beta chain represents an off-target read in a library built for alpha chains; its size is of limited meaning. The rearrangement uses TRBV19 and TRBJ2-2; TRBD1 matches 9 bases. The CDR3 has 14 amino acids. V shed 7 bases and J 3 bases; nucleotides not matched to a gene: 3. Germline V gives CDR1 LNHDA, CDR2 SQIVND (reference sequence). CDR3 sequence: CASTGTGYTGELFF. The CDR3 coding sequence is TGTGCCAGTACTGGGACAGGGTACACCGGGGAGCTGTTTTTT.

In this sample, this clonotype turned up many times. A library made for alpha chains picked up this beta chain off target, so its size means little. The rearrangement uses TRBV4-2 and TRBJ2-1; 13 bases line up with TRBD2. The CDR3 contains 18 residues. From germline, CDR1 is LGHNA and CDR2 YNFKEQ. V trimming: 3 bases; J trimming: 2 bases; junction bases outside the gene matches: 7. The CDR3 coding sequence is TGTGCCAGCAGCCAGATCGGGACTAGCGGGGATACCTACAATGAGCAGTTCTTC. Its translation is CASSQIGTSGDTYNEQFF.

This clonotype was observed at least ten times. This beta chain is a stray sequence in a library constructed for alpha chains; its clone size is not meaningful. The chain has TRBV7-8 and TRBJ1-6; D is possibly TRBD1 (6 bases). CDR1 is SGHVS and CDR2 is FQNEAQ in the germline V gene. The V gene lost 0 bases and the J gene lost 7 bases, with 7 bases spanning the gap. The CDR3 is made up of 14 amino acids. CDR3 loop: CASSLAGTNSPLHF. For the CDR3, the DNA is TGTGCCAGCAGCTTAGCCGGGACAAATTCACCCCTCCACTTT.

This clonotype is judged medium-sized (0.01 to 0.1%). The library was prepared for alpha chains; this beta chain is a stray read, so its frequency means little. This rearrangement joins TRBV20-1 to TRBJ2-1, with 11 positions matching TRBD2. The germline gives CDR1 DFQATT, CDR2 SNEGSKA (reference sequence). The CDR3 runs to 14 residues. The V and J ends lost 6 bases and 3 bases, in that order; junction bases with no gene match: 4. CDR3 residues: CSAKLAGDYNEQFF. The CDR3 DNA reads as TGCAGTGCGAAACTAGCGGGGGACTACAATGAGCAGTTCTTC.

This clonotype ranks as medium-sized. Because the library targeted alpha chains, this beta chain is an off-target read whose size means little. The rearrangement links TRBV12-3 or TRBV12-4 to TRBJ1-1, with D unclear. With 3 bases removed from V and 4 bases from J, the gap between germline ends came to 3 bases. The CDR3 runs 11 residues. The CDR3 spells CASSFSTEAFF. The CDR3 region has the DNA TGTGCCAGCAGTTTTAGCACTGAAGCTTTCTTT.

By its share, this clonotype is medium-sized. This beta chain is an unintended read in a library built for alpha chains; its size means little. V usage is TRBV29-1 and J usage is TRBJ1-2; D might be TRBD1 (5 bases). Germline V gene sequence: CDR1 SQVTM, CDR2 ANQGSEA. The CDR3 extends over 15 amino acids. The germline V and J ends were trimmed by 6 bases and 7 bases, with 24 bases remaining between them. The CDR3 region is CSVPRDGRGSGGYTF. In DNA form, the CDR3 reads TGCAGCGTCCCGAGGGACGGCCGAGGGTCGGGTGGCTACACCTTC.

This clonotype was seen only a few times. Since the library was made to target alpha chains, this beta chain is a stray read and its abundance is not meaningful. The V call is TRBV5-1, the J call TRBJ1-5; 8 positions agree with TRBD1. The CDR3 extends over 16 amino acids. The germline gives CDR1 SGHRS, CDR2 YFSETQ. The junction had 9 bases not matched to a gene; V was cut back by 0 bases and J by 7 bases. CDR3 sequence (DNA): TGCGCCAGCAGCTTGGAACCGACAGGGGCTGGCCAGCCCCAGCATTTT. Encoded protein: CASSLEPTGAGQPQHF.

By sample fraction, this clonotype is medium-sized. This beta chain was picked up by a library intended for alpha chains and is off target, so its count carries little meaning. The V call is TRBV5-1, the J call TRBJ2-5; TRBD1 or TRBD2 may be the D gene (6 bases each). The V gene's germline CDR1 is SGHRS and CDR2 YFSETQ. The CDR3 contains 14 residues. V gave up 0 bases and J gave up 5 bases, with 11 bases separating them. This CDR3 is CASSLAGAAETQYF. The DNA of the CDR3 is TGCGCCAGCAGCTTGGCGGGGGCGGCTGAGACCCAGTACTTC.

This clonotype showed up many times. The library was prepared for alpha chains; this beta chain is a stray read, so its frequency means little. The DNA for the CDR3 is TGTGCCACCAGCAGACCCGGGACAGGGGGAACTCAGCCCCAGCATTTT. Translating it yields CATSRPGTGGTQPQHF. The chain is built from TRBV15 and TRBJ1-5, with TRBD1 identical over 11 bases. The length of the CDR3 is 16 residues. From germline, CDR1 is LNHNV and CDR2 YYDKDF (reference sequence). Trimming cost V 2 bases and J 6 bases; bases outside gene matches: 6.